The 32 T cell receptor beta chains below all came from one sample that was sequenced in a study of blood T cell repertoires in COVID-19. TCRdb's copy holds only in-frame clones and misses some; the assay was immunoSEQ multiplex PCR. Of 430,000 or so clones listed, around 90% are singletons. The specimen was peripheral blood. Receptors were obtained from a man aged 18 to 29 with COVID-19, enrolled during active disease.

The V call is TRBV2, the J call TRBJ2-1; 9 positions agree with TRBD2. This CDR3 comprises 16 residues. The ends lost 4 bases at V and 6 bases at J; junction bases unmatched: 10. CDR1 is SNHLY and CDR2 is FYNNEI in the germline V gene. In nucleotides, the CDR3 is TGTGCCAGCAGTGTAGCGGAGGGTAGCGGGAGCAATGAGCAGTTCTTC. It specifies CASSVAEGSGSNEQFF. Drawing the rest from reference TRBV2 and TRBJ2-1, the complete variable domain is EPEVTQTPSHQVTQMGQEVILRCVPISNHLYFYWYRQILGQKVEFLVSFYNNEISEKSEIFDDQFSVERPDGSNFTLKIRSTKLEDSAMYFCASSVAEGSGSNEQFFGPGTRLTVL.

The J gene is TRBJ2-1, the V gene TRBV7-9; the D is unclear. This CDR3 has 15 residues. Germline CDR1 SEHNR, CDR2 FQNEAQ (reference sequence). Trimming removed 1 base at V and 3 bases at J, with 10 bases between. The chain's CDR3 is CASSLDSPRYNEQFF. The CDR3 nucleotides read TGTGCCAGCAGCTTAGATAGTCCTCGCTACAATGAGCAGTTCTTC.

The chain recombines TRBV10-1 with TRBJ1-2; no clear D gene. The CDR3 is 14 residues long. V dropped 6 bases and J dropped 5 bases, with 16 bases sitting between them. The germline V gene has CDR1 WNHNN and CDR2 SYGVQD (reference sequence). CDR3 nucleotide sequence: TGCGCCAGCAGCCCGACGGAGGATCGGTATGGCTACACCTTC. Amino acid sequence: CASSPTEDRYGYTF.

The CDR3 bases are TGTGCCAGCAGCCAAGATAGACTAGCGGGATCCCCACGCAATGAGCAGTTCTTC. Its protein product is CASSQDRLAGSPRNEQFF. The chain links TRBV14 to TRBJ2-1; 11 nucleotides line up with TRBD2. V lost 0 bases, J lost 6 bases, and 10 bases stayed unmatched. The V gene's germline CDR1 is SGHDN and CDR2 FVKESK. The CDR3 has 18 residues.

J is TRBJ2-2 and V is TRBV5-4; D may be TRBD2 (5 bases). V was pared by 3 bases and J by 5 bases, with 11 bases between. Germline V CDR1 and CDR2: SGHNT, YYREEE (reference sequence). The CDR3 is 14 residues long. Here the CDR3 reads CASSSRVGTGELFF. DNA for the CDR3: TGTGCCAGCAGCTCGCGGGTCGGTACCGGGGAGCTGTTTTTT.

CDR3 DNA sequence: TGTGCCAGTAGTATGAAACTAGCGGGGTGCGAGCAGTTCTTC. It is translated as CASSMKLAGCEQFF. The gene calls are TRBV19 and TRBJ2-1; 10 bases line up with TRBD2. This CDR3 spans 14 amino acids. The V and J ends lost 3 bases and 10 bases, in that order; junction bases with no gene match: 6. Germline V gene data show CDR1 as LNHDA and CDR2 as SQIVND (reference sequence).

This chain's CDR3 is CASTVGTRYEQYF. CDR3 nucleotides: TGCGCCAGTACGGTTGGGACACGTTACGAGCAGTACTTC. The rearrangement links TRBV10-2 to TRBJ2-7; a possible D gene is TRBD1 (6 bases). V was pared by 9 bases and J by 4 bases, with 16 bases between. Germline V gene sequence: CDR1 WSHSY, CDR2 SAAADI. This CDR3 spans 13 amino acids.

This chain uses TRBV5-1 with TRBJ2-2; 8 bases align to TRBD2. The V segment lost 9 bases and the J segment 0 bases; nucleotides outside the gene matches: 4. Germline CDR1 and CDR2: SGHRS and YFSETQ. There are 14 residues in the CDR3. CDR3: CATRGGPNTGELFF. DNA of the CDR3: TGCGCCACCCGGGGGGGACCGAACACCGGGGAGCTGTTTTTT.

This chain connects TRBV5-4 to TRBJ2-3; 7 bases agree with TRBD2. This CDR3 region has 14 residues. Trimming removed 3 bases from V and 1 base from J; junction bases left unmatched: 2. Germline V gene data show CDR1 as SGHNT and CDR2 as YYREEE (reference sequence). CDR3 sequence (DNA): TGTGCCAGCAGCTCTAGCGGAGGCACAGATACGCAGTATTTT. Protein product: CASSSSGGTDTQYF.

The CDR3 sequence is CASSLEIFYEQYF. The CDR3 region has the DNA TGCGCCAGCAGCTTGGAAATCTTCTACGAGCAGTACTTC. The rearrangement uses TRBV5-1 and TRBJ2-7; unclear D gene. V was pared by 0 bases and J by 3 bases, with 7 bases between. Germline V gene lookup returns CDR1 SGHRS and CDR2 YFSETQ. The CDR3 has 13 residues.

This clone appeared a few times. V usage is TRBV2 and J usage is TRBJ1-1; no reliable D call. The CDR3 totals 13 residues. V lost 5 bases and J lost 1, with 8 bases in between. The germline gives CDR1 SNHLY, CDR2 FYNNEI. For the CDR3, the DNA is TGTGCCAGCAGTCCCCGGGAGAACACTGAAGCTTTCTTT. It yields the protein CASSPRENTEAFF.

This clone has only a few counts. CDR3 in amino acids: CASMETSGYEQYF. In nucleotides, the CDR3 is TGTGCCAGCATGGAGACTAGCGGCTACGAGCAGTACTTC. This sequence joins TRBV9 and TRBJ2-7; 9 bases agree with TRBD2. The CDR3 is 13 residues long. V shed 6 bases, J shed 3 bases, and the junction held 4 bases outside the gene matches. CDR1 and CDR2 (germline): SGDLS, YYNGEE.

The V and J genes are TRBV10-2 and TRBJ1-2; D is uncertain. V lost 8 bases and J 5 bases, leaving 15 bases between the germline ends. Germline V CDR1 and CDR2: WSHSY, SAAADI. The length of the CDR3 is 13 residues. The CDR3 is CASWAGLVYGYTF. CDR3 sequence (DNA): TGCGCCAGCTGGGCAGGCCTCGTTTATGGCTACACCTTC.

The V call is TRBV19, the J call TRBJ1-2; a weak D match, TRBD1 (5 bases). In germline, CDR1 is LNHDA, CDR2 SQIVND (reference sequence). The CDR3 contains 13 residues. Trimming shortened V by 1 base and J by 6 bases, and 9 bases separated the two germline ends. In nucleotides, the CDR3 is TGTGCCAGTAGTATAGCGGGACTTAATGGCTACACCTTC. Encoded protein: CASSIAGLNGYTF.

The CDR3 is CASSQGGSGINEQYF. As DNA, the CDR3 is TGCGCCAGCAGCCAAGGTGGTAGCGGGATAAACGAGCAGTACTTC. The V call is TRBV4-1, the J call TRBJ2-7, with 8 bases identical to TRBD2. CDR3 length: 15 residues. V trimming: 1 base; J trimming: 5 bases; junction bases outside the gene matches: 7. Germline V lookup: CDR1 MGHRA, CDR2 YSYEKL.

This chain links TRBV3-1 (or the pseudogene TRBV3-2) with TRBJ1-6; 7 nucleotides align to TRBD1. V was pared by 4 bases and J by 8 bases, with 8 bases of the junction left unmatched. The CDR3 contains 15 residues. CDR1 LGHDT and CDR2 YNNKEL come from the germline V gene (reference sequence). The CDR3, as DNA: TGTGCCAGCAGCCGCTGGGACAGCGAGGATTCACCCCTCCACTTT. This codes for CASSRWDSEDSPLHF.

The genes are TRBV24-1 and TRBJ2-3; no reliable D call. In germline, CDR1 is KGHDR, CDR2 SFDVKD. The CDR3 runs 12 residues. Trimming removed 5 bases at V and 2 bases at J, with 4 bases between. As DNA, the CDR3 is TGTGCCACCAGTGGAGCCACAGATACGCAGTATTTT. This gives the protein CATSGATDTQYF.

This clone was detected once. The chain recombines TRBV2 with TRBJ1-2; D ambiguous. V lost 7 bases and J lost 6, with 9 bases in between. Germline V gene sequence: CDR1 SNHLY, CDR2 FYNNEI. The CDR3 covers 11 residues. CDR3 DNA sequence: TGTGCCAGCATGAGGACTGATGGCTACACCTTC. The encoded protein is CASMRTDGYTF.

The chain links TRBV7-9 to TRBJ1-1; 9 bases fit TRBD1. Looked up from germline, CDR1 is SEHNR and CDR2 is FQNEAQ (reference sequence). There are 15 residues in the CDR3. Trimming removed 1 base from V and 3 bases from J; junction bases left unmatched: 3. CDR3 DNA sequence: TGTGCCAGCAGCTTAGGGACAGGGGTGGACACTGAAGCTTTCTTT. Protein sequence: CASSLGTGVDTEAFF. Filled out from reference TRBV7-9 and TRBJ1-1, the complete variable domain reads DTGVSQNPRHKITKRGQNVTFRCDPISEHNRLYWYRQTLGQGPEFLTYFQNEAQLEKSRLLSDRFSAERPKGSFSTLEIQRTEQGDSAMYLCASSLGTGVDTEAFFGQGTRLTVV.

This clone has just one count. The chain has TRBV10-3 and TRBJ2-3, with a weak D call TRBD2 (6 bases). The CDR3 has 19 amino acids. V gave up 0 bases and J gave up 6 bases, with 25 bases separating them. Germline CDR1 is ENHRY and CDR2 is SYGVKD. CDR3 coding DNA: TGTGCCATCAGTGAGTCTGGTAGCGGTAAATGGGACCCAGCGGATACGCAGTATTTT. This codes for CAISESGSGKWDPADTQYF.

This chain uses TRBV28 with TRBJ2-7; 7 positions agree with TRBD2. The junction had 3 bases not matched to a gene; V was cut back by 4 bases and J by 6 bases. The CDR3 sequence is 12 residues long. The V gene's germline CDR1 is MDHEN and CDR2 SYDVKM. CDR3 loop: CASSWGGFEQYF. The CDR3 nucleotides read TGTGCCAGCAGTTGGGGGGGGTTCGAGCAGTACTTC.

V is TRBV5-1 and J is TRBJ1-6, with D uncertain. CDR3 length: 16 amino acids. V lost 0 bases, J lost 0 bases, and 7 bases lay in between. Germline CDR1 reads SGHRS; CDR2 reads YFSETQ. The CDR3 DNA reads TGCGCCAGCAGCTTGGGTGGCAGCTCCTATAATTCACCCCTCCACTTT. Its protein is CASSLGGSSYNSPLHF.

The chain recombines TRBV5-4 with TRBJ1-1, with a weak D call TRBD1 (5 bases). Trimming shortened V by 1 base and J by 7 bases, and 8 bases separated the two germline ends. The CDR3 has 12 amino acids. Per germline, CDR1 SGHNT and CDR2 YYREEE (reference sequence). This CDR3 reads CASSLTGREAFF. The CDR3 DNA reads as TGTGCCAGCAGCTTGACAGGTCGTGAAGCTTTCTTT.

The rearrangement links TRBV14 to TRBJ2-1, with 8 bases aligning to TRBD1. The CDR3 totals 16 residues. V trimming: 4 bases; J trimming: 10 bases; junction bases outside the gene matches: 15. Germline V gene lookup returns CDR1 SGHDN and CDR2 FVKESK. The chain's CDR3 is CASSLGSPLTGVEQFF. In DNA form, the CDR3 reads TGTGCCAGCAGCCTTGGTTCCCCTTTGACAGGGGTCGAGCAGTTCTTC.

V is TRBV6-5 and J is TRBJ1-2, with D possibly matching TRBD1 (5 bases). Trimming shortened V by 6 bases and J by 8 bases, and 16 bases separated the two germline ends. This CDR3 has 13 residues. Germline V CDR1 and CDR2: MNHEY, SVGAGI. The CDR3 DNA sequence: TGTGCCAGCAGCTCTGGGGCCGGTCGAGGCTACACCTTC. It yields the protein CASSSGAGRGYTF.

J is TRBJ2-4 and V is TRBV7-2; TRBD2 matches at 12 bases. The CDR3 has 17 amino acids. Germline CDR1 reads SGHTA; CDR2 reads FQGNSA. V lost 4 bases and J lost 2; bases outside the gene matches: 6. The CDR3 region has the DNA TGTGCCAGCAGCTCCTCTAGCGGGGGGGCATCCAAAAACATTCAGTACTTC. It is translated as CASSSSSGGASKNIQYF. Complete variable domain (other parts from reference TRBV7-2 and TRBJ2-4): GAGVSQSPSNKVTEKGKDVELRCDPISGHTALYWYRQSLGQGLEFLIYFQGNSAPDKSGLPSDRFSAERTGGSVSTLTIQRTQQEDSAVYLCASSSSSGGASKNIQYFGAGTRLSVL.

CDR3 in amino acids: CASSLRQVTYEQYF. CDR3 DNA sequence: TGCGCCAGCAGCTTGAGACAGGTAACCTACGAGCAGTACTTC. The V call is TRBV5-1, the J call TRBJ2-7, with TRBD1 as a possible D gene (6 bases). V shed 1 base and J shed 2 bases, with 10 bases lying between them. CDR1 is SGHRS and CDR2 is YFSETQ in the germline V gene. This CDR3 contains 14 residues.

The chain links TRBV6-5 to TRBJ2-7; D may be TRBD1 (5 bases). The V end was cut by 8 bases, the J end by 0 bases, with 17 bases between. CDR1 and CDR2 from the germline V gene are MNHEY and SVGAGI. There are 15 residues in the CDR3. The CDR3 DNA reads as TGTGCCAGCTATAGTGGGGCCTCAGGCTCCTACGAGCAGTACTTC. Translating gives CASYSGASGSYEQYF.

As DNA, the CDR3 is TGTGCCAGCAGTTTCCCCGACAGGGGGCAGAATCAGCCCCAGCATTTT. This codes for CASSFPDRGQNQPQHF. The genes are TRBV28 and TRBJ1-5, with TRBD1 matching 10 bases. The CDR3 totals 16 residues. Looked up from germline, CDR1 is MDHEN and CDR2 is SYDVKM. Trimming removed 3 bases from V and 4 bases from J; junction bases left unmatched: 6.

This clone was picked up a small number of times. This chain links TRBV9 with TRBJ2-2, with TRBD2 matching 10 bases. The ends lost 3 bases at V and 5 bases at J; junction bases unmatched: 7. Germline V gives CDR1 SGDLS, CDR2 YYNGEE. The CDR3 has 16 amino acids. In nucleotides, the CDR3 is TGTGCCAGCAGCGCGACTAGCGGGCGGGGAACCGGGGAGCTGTTTTTT. Protein product: CASSATSGRGTGELFF.

The V and J genes are TRBV2 and TRBJ2-2, with 16 bases that match TRBD2. The junction had 5 bases not matched to a gene; V was cut back by 3 bases and J by 7 bases. In germline, CDR1 is SNHLY, CDR2 FYNNEI. CDR3 length equals 17 residues. CDR3 residues: CASSEGLAGGQGGELFF. The CDR3 bases are TGTGCCAGCAGTGAGGGACTAGCGGGGGGGCAAGGCGGGGAGCTGTTTTTT.

The chain is built from TRBV5-8 and TRBJ2-7, with 8 bases that match TRBD2. V lost 8 bases and J lost 0; bases outside the gene matches: 7. Germline assignment: CDR1 SGHTS and CDR2 YDEGEE. The CDR3 loop spans 14 amino acids. CDR3 nucleotides: TGTGCCAGTACCCGGGGGGGAAGCTCCTACGAGCAGTACTTC. Amino acid sequence: CASTRGGSSYEQYF. The whole variable domain, filled in from reference TRBV5-8 and TRBJ2-7, reads EAGVTQSPTHLIKTRGQQATLRCSPISGHTSVYWYQQALGLGLQFLLWYDEGEERNRGNFPPRFSGRQFPNYSSELNVNALELEDSALYLCASTRGGSSYEQYFGPGTRLTVT.